This T cell receptor beta chain was identified in a study of blood T cell repertoires in COVID-19. Across the study: COVID-19 samples, acute and convalescent, were from the United States, Italy and Spain.

The method was immunoSEQ multiplex PCR; TCRdb's version includes in-frame clones alone and lacks a portion of them. Of about 100,000 clones in the sample, 70% to 80% are singletons; the top ten hold around 10%. What was sequenced was peripheral blood. The receptor was isolated from a woman between 65 and 79 years old with acute or convalescent COVID-19.

The CDR3: CASSPRRANYGYTF. The CDR3 bases are TGTGCCAGCAGCCCGCGGCGGGCTAACTATGGCTACACCTTC. The V and J genes are TRBV5-6 and TRBJ1-2, with unresolved D. CDR3 size: 14 residues. Trimming shortened V by 4 bases and J by 0 bases, and 10 bases separated the two germline ends. Germline lookup yields CDR1 SGHDT and CDR2 YYEEEE.